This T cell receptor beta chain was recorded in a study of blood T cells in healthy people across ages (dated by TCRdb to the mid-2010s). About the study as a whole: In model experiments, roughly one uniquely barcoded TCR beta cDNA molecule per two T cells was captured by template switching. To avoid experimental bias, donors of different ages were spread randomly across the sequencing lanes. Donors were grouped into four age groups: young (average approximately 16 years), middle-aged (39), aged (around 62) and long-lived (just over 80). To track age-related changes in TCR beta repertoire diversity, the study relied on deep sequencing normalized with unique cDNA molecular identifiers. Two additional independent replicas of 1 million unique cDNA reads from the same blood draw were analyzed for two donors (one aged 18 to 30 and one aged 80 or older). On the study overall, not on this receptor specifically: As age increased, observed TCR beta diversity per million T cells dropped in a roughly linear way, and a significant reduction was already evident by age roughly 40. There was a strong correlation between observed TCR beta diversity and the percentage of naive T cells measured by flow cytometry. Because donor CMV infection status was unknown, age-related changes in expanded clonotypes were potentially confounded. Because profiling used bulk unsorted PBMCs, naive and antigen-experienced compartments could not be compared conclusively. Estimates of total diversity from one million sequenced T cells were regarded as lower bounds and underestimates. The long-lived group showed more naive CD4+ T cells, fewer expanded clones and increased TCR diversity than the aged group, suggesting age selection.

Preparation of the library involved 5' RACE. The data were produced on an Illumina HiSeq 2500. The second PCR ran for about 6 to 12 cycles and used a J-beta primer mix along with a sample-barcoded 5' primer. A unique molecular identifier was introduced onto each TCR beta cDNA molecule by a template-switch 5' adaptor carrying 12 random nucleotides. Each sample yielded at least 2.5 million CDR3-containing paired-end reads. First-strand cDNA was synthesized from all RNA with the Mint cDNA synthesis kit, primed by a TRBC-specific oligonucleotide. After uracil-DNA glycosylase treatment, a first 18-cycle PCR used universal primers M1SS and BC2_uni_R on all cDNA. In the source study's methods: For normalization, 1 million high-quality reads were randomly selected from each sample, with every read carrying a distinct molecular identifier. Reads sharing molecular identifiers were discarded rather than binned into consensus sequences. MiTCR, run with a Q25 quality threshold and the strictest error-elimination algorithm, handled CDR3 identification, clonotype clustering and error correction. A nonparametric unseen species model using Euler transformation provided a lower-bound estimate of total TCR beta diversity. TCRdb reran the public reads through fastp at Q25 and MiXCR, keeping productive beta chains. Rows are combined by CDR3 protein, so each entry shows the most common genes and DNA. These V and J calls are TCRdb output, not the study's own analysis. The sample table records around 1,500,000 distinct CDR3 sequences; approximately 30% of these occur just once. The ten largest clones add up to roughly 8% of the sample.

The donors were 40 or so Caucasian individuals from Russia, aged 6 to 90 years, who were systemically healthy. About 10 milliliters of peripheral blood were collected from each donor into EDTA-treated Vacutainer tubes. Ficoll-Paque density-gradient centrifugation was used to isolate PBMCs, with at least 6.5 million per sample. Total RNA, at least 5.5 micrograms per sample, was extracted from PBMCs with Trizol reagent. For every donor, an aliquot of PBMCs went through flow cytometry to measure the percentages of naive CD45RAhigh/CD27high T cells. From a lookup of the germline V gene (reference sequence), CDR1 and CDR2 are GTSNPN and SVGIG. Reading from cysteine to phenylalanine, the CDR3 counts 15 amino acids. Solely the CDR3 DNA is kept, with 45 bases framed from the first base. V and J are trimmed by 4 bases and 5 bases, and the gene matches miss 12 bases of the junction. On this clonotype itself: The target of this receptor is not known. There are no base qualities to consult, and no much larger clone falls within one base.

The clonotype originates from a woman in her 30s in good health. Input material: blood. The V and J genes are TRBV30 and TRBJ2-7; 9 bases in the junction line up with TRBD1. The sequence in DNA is TGTGCCTGGACTGCCGGCGGGACAGGGTCCCACGAGCAGTACTTC. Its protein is CAWTAGGTGSHEQYF.